This TCR beta chain originates from a study of shared clonotypes between healthy human individuals. General study points: Sorted-subset sequencing, rarefaction showed, was incomplete despite large depth. Memory subsets generally showed lower estimated richness than naive subsets. The sampled material consisted only of blood, and tissue repertoires are likely to differ.

When replicate PCRs were run on sorted subsets, they used approximately 0.2 ug DNA, about 30,000 T cell genomes. TCRdb's table, derived via immunoSEQ multiplex PCR, lists solely in-frame clones and lacks some. The table shows some 1,900,000 clones, with about 95% occurring only once. In the naive CD8 group, cells lacked CD45RO and were positively selected for CCR7, so terminally differentiated effector memory CD45RA+ cells were left out. A note on this clone: Its antigen is not known.

The germline gives CDR1 KGHSH, CDR2 LQKENI. The CDR3 runs to 17 residues. V trimming: 3 bases; J trimming: 4 bases; junction bases outside the gene matches: 11. This sequence joins TRBV18 and TRBJ2-7; 11 nucleotides line up with TRBD1. The sequencing sample was made of naive CD8+ T cells sorted from blood. The clonotype comes from a man between 18 and 35 years old in good health. CDR3 loop: CASSPLKPGTGGYEQYF. The DNA of the CDR3 is TGTGCCAGCTCACCGTTAAAGCCCGGGACAGGGGGATACGAGCAGTACTTC.